A selection of T cell receptor beta chains follows, all from one sample in a study of blood T cell repertoires in COVID-19. Method: immunoSEQ multiplex PCR; TCRdb's copy keeps in-frame clones and lacks some. The sample shows about 670,000 clones, 90% of them seen only once. The source material was peripheral blood. Receptors originate from a woman aged 18-29 years with acute or convalescent COVID-19. The conserved cysteine and the conserved F or W are not part of the CDR3 here.

length: 13; V: TRBV28; J: TRBJ1-3; CDR3: ASSSRAASGNTIY
length: 11; V: TRBV9; J: TRBJ2-5; CDR3: ASSPRGRETQY
length: 13; V: TRBV5-1; J: TRBJ2-2; CDR3: ASRDLDSNTGELF
length: 12; V: TRBV3-1/TRBV3-2; J: TRBJ2-7; CDR3: ASSHLGGGHEQY
length: 10; V: TRBV24-1; J: TRBJ2-2; CDR3: ATSDPTGELF
length: 10; V: TRBV28; J: TRBJ1-1; CDR3: ASLRANTEAF
length: 11; V: TRBV11-2; J: TRBJ2-7; CDR3: ASSADRGNEQY
length: 13; V: TRBV19; J: TRBJ1-1; CDR3: ASSLPDSHATEAF
length: 10; V: TRBV7-9; J: TRBJ1-2; CDR3: ASSLVGEGYT
length: 16; V: TRBV3-1/TRBV3-2; J: TRBJ2-3; CDR3: ASSLGLAGGISTDTQY
length: 12; V: TRBV2; J: TRBJ1-2; CDR3: ASRGAGYTIGYT
length: 14; V: TRBV5-1; J: TRBJ2-4; CDR3: ASSTRQGLAKNIQY
length: 12; V: TRBV6-5; J: TRBJ1-5; CDR3: ASSKGGSNQPQH
length: 12; V: TRBV29-1; J: TRBJ1-1; CDR3: SVERAAGNTEAF
length: 13; V: TRBV19; J: TRBJ2-1; CDR3: ASSGQARAYNEQF
length: 11; V: TRBV5-1; J: TRBJ2-7; CDR3: ASSPQQGYEQY
length: 15; V: TRBV6-6; J: TRBJ2-3; CDR3: ASSRLAGGPLTDTQY
length: 14; V: TRBV11-3; J: TRBJ1-1; CDR3: ASSQTKPTGDTEAF
length: 13; V: TRBV5-5; J: TRBJ2-3; CDR3: ASSPTSGGMDTQY
length: 13; V: TRBV4-3; J: TRBJ1-5; CDR3: ASSQDYRSDQPQH
length: 11; V: TRBV7-2; J: TRBJ1-1; CDR3: ASSETGHTEAF
length: 9; V: TRBV6-5; J: TRBJ1-2; CDR3: ASTGGLGYT
length: 14; V: TRBV18; J: TRBJ1-5; CDR3: ASSPYGTGVNQPQH
length: 13; V: TRBV13; J: TRBJ2-2; CDR3: ASSFTGEYTGELF
length: 13; V: TRBV13; J: TRBJ2-4; CDR3: ASSLGRGGKNIQY
length: 12; V: TRBV28; J: TRBJ1-6; CDR3: ASLPTAFNSPLH
length: 13; V: TRBV18; J: TRBJ1-2; CDR3: ASSPGHDLNYGYT
length: 13; V: TRBV19; J: TRBJ1-3; CDR3: ASSTGQVIGNTIY
length: 13; V: TRBV19; J: TRBJ2-7; CDR3: ASSRGTGTSNEQY
length: 9; V: TRBV11-1; J: TRBJ1-1; CDR3: ASSSRFEAF
length: 15; V: TRBV27; J: TRBJ1-2; CDR3: ASSLVGQGEILYGYT
length: 13; V: TRBV13; J: TRBJ1-5; CDR3: ASSPGRDSNQPQH
length: 11; V: TRBV12-5; J: TRBJ1-2; CDR3: ASGLYSGGTKA
length: 14; V: TRBV5-1; J: TRBJ2-7; CDR3: ASSLGTGPTLYEQY
length: 11; V: TRBV24-1; J: TRBJ2-5; CDR3: ATSDPSQETQY
length: 11; V: TRBV11-2; J: TRBJ2-4; CDR3: ASSLGSKNIQY
length: 15; V: TRBV4-1; J: TRBJ1-2; CDR3: ASSPPNYRDWDYGYT
length: 13; V: TRBV5-4; J: TRBJ2-2; CDR3: ASSPGLTNTGELF
length: 11; V: TRBV19; J: TRBJ1-4; CDR3: ASSDRAGEKLF
length: 13; V: TRBV6-6; J: TRBJ1-4; CDR3: ASSPHPLAGEKLF
length: 11; V: TRBV3-1/TRBV3-2; J: TRBJ2-7; CDR3: ASSDQGDYEQY
length: 12; V: TRBV5-1; J: TRBJ1-1; CDR3: ASSLDRGDTEAF
length: 11; V: TRBV5-1; J: TRBJ2-7; CDR3: ASSLAQSYEQY
length: 11; V: TRBV5-6; J: TRBJ2-1; CDR3: ASSLGQAVEQF
length: 15; V: TRBV7-8; J: TRBJ1-3; CDR3: ASSLASGAGERSTIY
length: 13; V: TRBV5-5; J: TRBJ1-5; CDR3: ASSLVEGNNQPQH
length: 13; V: TRBV3-1/TRBV3-2; J: TRBJ2-7; CDR3: ASSQFSGGNYEQY
length: 11; V: TRBV7-8; J: TRBJ2-5; CDR3: ASSRTSEETQY
length: 12; V: TRBV18; J: TRBJ1-2; CDR3: ASSDGQGLYGYT
length: 11; V: TRBV10-3; J: TRBJ1-2; CDR3: AISERGEYGYT
length: 14; V: TRBV24-1; J: TRBJ2-5; CDR3: ATSDRGGGKTGTQY
length: 13; V: TRBV19; J: TRBJ2-2; CDR3: AIGTSGGFTGELF
length: 14; V: TRBV3-1/TRBV3-2; J: TRBJ2-3; CDR3: ASSQMIAGGTDTQY
length: 16; V: TRBV6-1; J: TRBJ2-6; CDR3: ASSEDEDLPPGANVLT
length: 11; V: TRBV5-1; J: TRBJ2-5; CDR3: ASPRGGQETQY
length: 12; V: TRBV24-1; J: TRBJ1-5; CDR3: ATEKAGGNQPQH